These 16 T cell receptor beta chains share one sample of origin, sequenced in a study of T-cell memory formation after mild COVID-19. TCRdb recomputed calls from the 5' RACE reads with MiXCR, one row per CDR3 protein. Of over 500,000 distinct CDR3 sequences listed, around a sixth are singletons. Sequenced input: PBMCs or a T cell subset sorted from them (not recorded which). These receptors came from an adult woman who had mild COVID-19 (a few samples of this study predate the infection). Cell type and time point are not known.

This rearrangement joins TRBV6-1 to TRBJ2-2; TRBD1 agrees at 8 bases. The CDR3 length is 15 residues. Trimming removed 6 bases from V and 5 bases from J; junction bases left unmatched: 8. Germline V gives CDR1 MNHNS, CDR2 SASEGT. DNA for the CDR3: TGTGCCAGCAGAAGGACAGGGTTTGGGACCGGGGAGCTGTTTTTT. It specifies CASRRTGFGTGELFF.

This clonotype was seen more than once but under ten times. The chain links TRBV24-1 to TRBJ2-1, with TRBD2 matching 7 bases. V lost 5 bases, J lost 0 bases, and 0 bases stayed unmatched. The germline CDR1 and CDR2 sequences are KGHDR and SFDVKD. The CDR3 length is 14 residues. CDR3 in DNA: TGTGCCACCAGTGCGGGGGGCTCCTACAATGAGCAGTTCTTC. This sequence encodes CATSAGGSYNEQFF.

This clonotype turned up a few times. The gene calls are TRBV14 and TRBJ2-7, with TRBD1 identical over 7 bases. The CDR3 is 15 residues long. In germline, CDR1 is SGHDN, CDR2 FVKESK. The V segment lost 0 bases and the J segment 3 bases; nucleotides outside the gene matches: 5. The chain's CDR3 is CASSQEARTGYEQYF. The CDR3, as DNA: TGTGCCAGCAGCCAAGAGGCTCGGACAGGCTACGAGCAGTACTTC.

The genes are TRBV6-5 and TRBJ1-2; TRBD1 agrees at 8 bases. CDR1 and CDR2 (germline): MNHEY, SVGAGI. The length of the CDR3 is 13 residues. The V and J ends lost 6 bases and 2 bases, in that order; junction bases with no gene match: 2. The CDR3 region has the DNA TGTGCCAGCAGGTGGACAGGGAACTATGGCTACACCTTC. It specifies CASRWTGNYGYTF.

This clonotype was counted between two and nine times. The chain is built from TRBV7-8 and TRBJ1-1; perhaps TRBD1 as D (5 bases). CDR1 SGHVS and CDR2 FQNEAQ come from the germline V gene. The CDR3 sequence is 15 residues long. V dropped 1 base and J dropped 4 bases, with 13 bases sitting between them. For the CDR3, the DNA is TGTGCCAGCAGCTTAGGTTGGGGCTTTGGCACTGAAGCTTTCTTT. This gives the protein CASSLGWGFGTEAFF.

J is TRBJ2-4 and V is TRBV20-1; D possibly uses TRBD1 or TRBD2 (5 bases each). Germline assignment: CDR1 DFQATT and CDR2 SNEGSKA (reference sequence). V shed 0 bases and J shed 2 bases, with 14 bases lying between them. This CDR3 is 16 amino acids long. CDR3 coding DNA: TGCAGTGCTAGAGATATGAGGGGTTCGTCCAAAAACATTCAGTACTTC. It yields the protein CSARDMRGSSKNIQYF.

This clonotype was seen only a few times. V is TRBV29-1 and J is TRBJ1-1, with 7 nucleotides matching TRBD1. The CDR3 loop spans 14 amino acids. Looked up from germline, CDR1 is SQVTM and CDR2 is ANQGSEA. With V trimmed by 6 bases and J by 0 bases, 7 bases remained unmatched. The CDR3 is CSVRPGGMNTEAFF. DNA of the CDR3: TGCAGCGTACGTCCAGGGGGAATGAACACTGAAGCTTTCTTT.

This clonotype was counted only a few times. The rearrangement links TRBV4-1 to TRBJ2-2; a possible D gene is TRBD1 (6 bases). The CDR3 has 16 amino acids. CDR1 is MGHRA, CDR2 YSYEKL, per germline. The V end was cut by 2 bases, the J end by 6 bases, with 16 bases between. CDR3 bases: TGCGCCAGCAGCCAACCGGTCCAGGGGTGGTCCGGGGAGCTGTTTTTT. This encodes CASSQPVQGWSGELFF.

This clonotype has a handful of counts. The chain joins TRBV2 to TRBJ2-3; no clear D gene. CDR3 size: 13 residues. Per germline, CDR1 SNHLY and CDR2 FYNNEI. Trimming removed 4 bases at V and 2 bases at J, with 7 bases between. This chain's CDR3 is CASSALYTDTQYF. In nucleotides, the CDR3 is TGTGCCAGCAGTGCCTTATACACAGATACGCAGTATTTT.

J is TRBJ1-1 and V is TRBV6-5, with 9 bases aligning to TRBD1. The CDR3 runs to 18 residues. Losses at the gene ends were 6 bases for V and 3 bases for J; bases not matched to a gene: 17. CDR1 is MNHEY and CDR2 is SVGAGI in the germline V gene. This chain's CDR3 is CASRPPWADRGSYTEAFF. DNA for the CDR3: TGTGCCAGCAGACCCCCATGGGCGGACAGGGGTAGCTACACTGAAGCTTTCTTT.

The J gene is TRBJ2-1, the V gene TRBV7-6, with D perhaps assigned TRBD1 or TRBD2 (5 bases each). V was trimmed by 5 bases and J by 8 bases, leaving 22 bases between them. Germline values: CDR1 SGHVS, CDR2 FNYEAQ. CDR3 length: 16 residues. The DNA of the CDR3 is TGTGCCAGCAGCCCATTTAGGGCAGGGACGCCGCATGAGCAGTTCTTC. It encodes CASSPFRAGTPHEQFF.

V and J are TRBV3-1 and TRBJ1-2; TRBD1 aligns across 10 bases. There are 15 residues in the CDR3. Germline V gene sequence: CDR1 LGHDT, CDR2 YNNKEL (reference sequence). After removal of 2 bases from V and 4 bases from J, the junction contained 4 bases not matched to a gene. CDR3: CASSQRQGAGYGYTF. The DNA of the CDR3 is TGTGCCAGCAGCCAAAGACAGGGGGCAGGCTATGGCTACACCTTC.

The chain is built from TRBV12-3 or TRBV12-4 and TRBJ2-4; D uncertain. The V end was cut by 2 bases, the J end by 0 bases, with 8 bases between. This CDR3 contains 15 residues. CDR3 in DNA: TGTGCCAGCAGTTTAAACCGAGTAGCCAAAAACATTCAGTACTTC. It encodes CASSLNRVAKNIQYF.

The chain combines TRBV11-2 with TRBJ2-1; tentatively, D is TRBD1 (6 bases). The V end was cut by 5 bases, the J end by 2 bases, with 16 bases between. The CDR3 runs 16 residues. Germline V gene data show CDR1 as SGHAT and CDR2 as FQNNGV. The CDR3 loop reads CASSARGGFPYNEQFF. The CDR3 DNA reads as TGTGCCAGCAGCGCCAGGGGCGGGTTTCCCTACAATGAGCAGTTCTTC.

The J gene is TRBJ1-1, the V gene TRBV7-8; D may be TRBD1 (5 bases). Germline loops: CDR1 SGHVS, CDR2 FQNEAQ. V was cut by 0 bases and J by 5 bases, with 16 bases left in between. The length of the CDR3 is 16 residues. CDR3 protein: CASSLAPLGVKTEAFF. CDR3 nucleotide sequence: TGTGCCAGCAGCTTAGCTCCCTTGGGGGTTAAGACTGAAGCTTTCTTT.

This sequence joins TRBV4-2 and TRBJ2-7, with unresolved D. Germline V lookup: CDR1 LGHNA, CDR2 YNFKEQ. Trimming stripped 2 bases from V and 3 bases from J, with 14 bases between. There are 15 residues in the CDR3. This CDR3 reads CASSQPQDSYYEQYF. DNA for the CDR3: TGTGCCAGCAGCCAACCCCAGGATTCATACTACGAGCAGTACTTC.